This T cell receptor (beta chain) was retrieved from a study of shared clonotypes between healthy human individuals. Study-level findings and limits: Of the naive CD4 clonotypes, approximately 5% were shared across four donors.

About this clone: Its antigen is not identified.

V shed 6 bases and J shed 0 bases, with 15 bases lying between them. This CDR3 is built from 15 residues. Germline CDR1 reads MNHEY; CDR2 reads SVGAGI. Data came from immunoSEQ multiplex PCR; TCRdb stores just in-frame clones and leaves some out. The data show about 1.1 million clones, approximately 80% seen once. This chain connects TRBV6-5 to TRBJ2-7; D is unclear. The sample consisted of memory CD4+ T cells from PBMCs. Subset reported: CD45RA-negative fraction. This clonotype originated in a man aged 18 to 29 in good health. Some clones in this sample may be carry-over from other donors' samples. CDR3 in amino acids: CASRPRALSSYEQYF. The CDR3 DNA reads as TGTGCCAGCAGGCCCCGGGCCCTAAGCTCCTACGAGCAGTACTTC.